This TCR beta chain was sequenced in a study of neurological immune-mediated disorders (dated by TCRdb to about 2019). Study-wide context: Using UMI-based sequencing, the study compared peripheral blood TCR-beta repertoires from patients with HTLV-I-associated myelopathy (HAM/TSP), patients with multiple sclerosis, and healthy controls. Longitudinal samples, technical triplicates and paired sorted CD4+ and CD8+ T-cell subsets, alongside PBMC samples, were included among the roughly 100 TCR-beta libraries. Longitudinal HAM/TSP and healthy donors were sampled at 3 time-points each (roughly 3-40 month intervals). Of the approximately 68 subjects in the cohort, about 14 were HAM/TSP patients, about 35 were multiple sclerosis patients, and some 20 were healthy controls.

The time point label here, explained by the study, means: longitudinal time-point 3. Libraries from unsorted PBMCs were made from 2 million PBMCs kept in RNAlater at -80 degrees C until RNA extraction. PBMCs were separated from peripheral blood using Ficoll-Hypaque density gradient centrifugation and then cryopreserved in liquid nitrogen. The V end gives up 0 bases and the J end 5 bases, leaving 7 bases in the junction not matched to a gene. As encoded in the germline V gene, CDR1 is SGHRS while CDR2 is YFSETQ. The CDR3 covers 16 residues, taking in both the cysteine and the phenylalanine. Only the CDR3 part of the read is kept: 48 bases, read in frame from the first base. cDNA was synthesized by template-switch 5'RACE using a primer with a 10-nucleotide random unique molecular identifier that tagged each TCR transcript. Every sequencing run covered 15-18 subjects and yielded more than 170 million TCR-beta sequences. The RNeasy kit was used for extraction of total RNA. The KAPA Real-time Library Amplification kit was used to amplify TCR-beta VDJ regions with primers for the TCR constant region and the 5'RACE anchor. A first PCR added sample indexes and Illumina adaptors, after which a second PCR increased the library yield. After purification with Ampure beads, the TCR product of roughly 650 bp was size-selected on a 2% E-gel SizeSelection system. Before pooling, library quality was checked on a Bioanalyzer, concentration was measured with Qubit, and libraries were quantified with the Kapa Library Quantification kit. Libraries were sequenced paired-end 2 x 150 bp on an Illumina HiSeq 2500. To increase sequence diversity, about 23-30% phiX was spiked into each library pool. Turning to the authors' computational methods: The quality-filtered reads were processed with the UMI-based MiGEC pipeline, whose error correction step removed more than 80% of the raw TCR sequences. VDJ genes were aligned to IMGT germline references, and each clonotype was defined by a unique CDR3 amino acid sequence together with V-J genes. VDJtools evaluated clonal expansion, Shannon diversity and CDR3 relatedness (CalcPairwiseDistances, ClusterSamples); CLCbio workbench built phylogenetic trees. A clone was classed as expanded if it had 8 or more unique UMIs, a cutoff based on coefficient-of-variation modelling across technical triplicates. The public reads were reprocessed in TCRdb via fastp at Q25 and MiXCR, keeping in-frame beta chains. Under each unique CDR3 protein, matching rows form one entry showing the most common genes and DNA. V and J calls and clone size were set by TCRdb, not the authors. For this sample the table gives 93,000 or so distinct CDR3 sequences, of which 10% to 13% were detected only once. 3.1% of the sample belongs to the ten largest clones.

This clonotype was recorded at least ten times. What this receptor recognizes is not known. Within one base of it there is no much larger clone, and no base qualities were kept. Here is what the overall study found, with its caveats: The highest TCR clonal expansion was observed in HAM/TSP patients, whereas the lowest was observed in MS patients, even when compared with healthy controls. Across subjects, expanded clones never shared an identical CDR3 amino acid sequence, which suggests that the TCR-beta repertoires in every group were private.

The sequence joins TRBV5-1 to TRBJ2-2; TRBD1 lines up with 7 middle nucleotides. Material: PBMCs. The TCR comes from a female donor with HTLV-1-associated myelopathy (HAM/TSP). The DNA sequence is given as TGCGCCAGCAGCTTGGTAGGACAGGATGGGACCGGGGAGCTGTTTTTT. Translated, this is CASSLVGQDGTGELFF.